This TCR beta chain was obtained from a study of T cells in narcolepsy. Whole-study context: Healthy controls were enrolled alongside patients with narcolepsy type 1 or type 2.

Regarding the study as a whole: Blood of same and different patients, but not healthy controls, reportedly held recurring autoreactive clonotypes. In some patient and control memory CD4+ samples, autoreactive clones were absent. Comparing one patient's CSF and blood CD4+ clonotypes highlighted HCRT- and TRIB2-specific autoreactive clonotypes.

As concerns this clone: Its antigen is undetermined.

This table comes from immunoSEQ multiplex PCR, and its TCRdb copy is limited to in-frame clones, with some not included. The sample shows 25,000 to 35,000 clones, roughly four fifths of them seen only once. The sample taken for sequencing was CD45RA- memory CD4+ T cells from PBMCs. This TCR was recovered from a human donor with narcolepsy.

The DNA for the CDR3 is TGCGCCAGCAGCCACCTGGGTGGAGGTAATGAGCAGTTCTTC. It yields the protein CASSHLGGGNEQFF. The rearrangement joins TRBV4-3 to TRBJ2-1, with D possibly matching TRBD2 (5 bases). CDR1 is LGHNA and CDR2 is YSLEER in the germline V gene. The CDR3 extends over 14 amino acids. Trimming stripped 3 bases from V and 7 bases from J, with 13 bases between.